This T cell receptor beta chain was documented in a study of blood T cell repertoires in COVID-19. Study-level background: The analysed material was cDNA or gDNA that came from T cells, B-cell-depleted T cells, or PBMCs.

In the original processing: Counts of nucleated cells, estimated from reference gene primer amplification, were obtained. Clones were read by immunoSEQ multiplex PCR, and TCRdb kept only the in-frame ones, dropping some. That table furnishes V, J and clone size, whereas the DNA furnished D and trimming. The profile covers 80,000 to 95,000 clones, with more than 65% appearing a single time and 20% taken by the ten largest. The CDR3 consists of 15 residues. The germline V and J ends were trimmed by 1 base and 1 base, with 10 bases remaining between them. Germline V gene lookup returns CDR1 SGHVS and CDR2 FNYEAQ.

The source of this sequence is a woman of 80 years or more with active or convalescent COVID-19. The rearrangement joins TRBV7-6 to TRBJ1-2, with D possibly matching TRBD1 (6 bases). Sequenced input: peripheral blood. The CDR3 protein is CASSLGQGSNYGYTF. The CDR3 DNA is TGTGCCAGCAGCTTAGGGCAGGGGAGTAACTATGGCTACACCTTC.